This is a list of T cell receptor beta chains from one sample in a study of T-cell reconstitution after alpha-beta-depleted transplantation in children. TCRdb independently ran MiXCR on the PCR reads; one entry per CDR3 protein. The repertoire holds approximately 1,000,000 distinct CDR3 sequences, with 25% to 35% as singletons. This specimen consisted of PBMCs, mostly from graft donor cells, obtained 360 days after TCRalphabeta/CD19-depleted stem cell transplant. These receptors were taken from a boy less than two years old who had a stem cell transplant for SCID, so the T cells may come from the graft donor. The CDR3 runs from the conserved cysteine through the conserved F or W. D genes are given only for firm matches. Rows may omit the clone size; those that give it use once, few, many or a size class.

>TRBD1|NA|TRBJ2-5|TRBV5-1
CASSKRQGPQETQYF
TGCGCCAGCAGCAAGAGACAGGGTCCCCAAGAGACCCAGTACTTC
>TRBD1|few|TRBJ2-5|TRBV18
CASSPVWGQGKETQYF
TGTGCCAGCTCCCCTGTATGGGGACAGGGTAAAGAGACCCAGTACTTC
>TRBD1|NA|TRBJ1-1|TRBV5-1
CASRLGQGGLGPDTEAFF
TGCGCCAGCAGACTGGGACAGGGGGGACTCGGGCCTGACACTGAAGCTTTCTTT
>NA|few|TRBJ1-6|TRBV6-1
CASTRFSGERSPLHF
TGTGCCAGCACTCGGTTTTCAGGGGAAAGATCACCCCTCCACTTT
>TRBD1|once|TRBJ2-2|TRBV5-1
CASSWKSGTGGTGELFF
TGCGCCAGCAGCTGGAAGTCCGGGACAGGGGGCACCGGGGAGCTGTTTTTT
>TRBD2|NA|TRBJ2-7|TRBV29-1
CSVVMVAGGSSSYEQYF
TGCAGCGTTGTAATGGTAGCGGGGGGCTCGAGCTCCTACGAGCAGTACTTC
>NA|few|TRBJ2-2|TRBV29-1
CSVDGGEVTGELFF
TGCAGCGTTGATGGAGGCGAGGTTACCGGGGAGCTGTTTTTT
>NA|NA|TRBJ1-1|TRBV27
CASTPGWGLNTEAFF
TGTGCCAGCACCCCAGGCTGGGGCCTGAACACTGAAGCTTTCTTT
>NA|NA|TRBJ2-3|TRBV12-3/TRBV12-4
CASRPQGWSTDTQYF
TGTGCCAGCAGGCCACAGGGATGGAGCACAGATACGCAGTATTTT
>NA|NA|TRBJ1-6|TRBV20-1
CSAQDIGSYNSPLHF
TGCAGTGCACAGGACATTGGATCCTATAATTCACCCCTCCACTTT
>TRBD2|NA|TRBJ2-7|TRBV3-1
CASSQGVGLPSYEQYF
TGTGCCAGCAGCCAAGGGGTGGGACTACCCTCCTACGAGCAGTACTTC
>NA|few|TRBJ1-5|TRBV9
CASSVGAGVGQPQHF
TGTGCCAGCAGCGTAGGGGCGGGAGTAGGTCAGCCCCAGCATTTT
>TRBD1|NA|TRBJ2-3|TRBV4-2
CASSPIFRQGGTDTQYF
TGTGCCAGCAGCCCAATCTTTCGACAGGGAGGCACAGATACGCAGTATTTT
>TRBD2|few|TRBJ2-3|TRBV27
CASSQPGLLDTQYF
TGTGCCAGCAGTCAACCGGGACTATTAGATACGCAGTATTTT
>NA|many|TRBJ2-1|TRBV12-3/TRBV12-4
CASSLRGGNEQFF
TGTGCCAGCAGCTTGAGGGGAGGCAATGAGCAGTTCTTC
>NA|once|TRBJ2-7|TRBV12-3/TRBV12-4
CASSSVQKYEQYF
TGTGCCAGCAGTTCCGTACAGAAATACGAGCAGTACTTC
>NA|few|TRBJ1-1|TRBV6-2/TRBV6-3
CASSLRESGVAEAFF
TGTGCCAGCAGTCTGAGGGAGTCGGGGGTGGCTGAAGCTTTCTTT
>NA|few|TRBJ2-1|TRBV5-1
CASSPVWLGARNEQFF
TGCGCCAGCAGCCCCGTTTGGTTAGGGGCACGGAATGAGCAGTTCTTC
>NA|NA|TRBJ2-3|TRBV12-3/TRBV12-4
CASCRGRSTDTQYF
TGTGCCTCCTGCAGGGGGAGGAGCACAGATACGCAGTATTTT
>NA|few|TRBJ2-5|TRBV12-3/TRBV12-4
CASSSGPQGVVGEETQYF
TGTGCCAGCAGTTCTGGCCCTCAGGGAGTGGTGGGTGAAGAGACCCAGTACTTC
>NA|NA|TRBJ2-7|TRBV20-1
CSARYTPGRIFYEQYF
TGCAGTGCTAGATATACTCCGGGACGGATTTTCTACGAGCAGTACTTC
>TRBD2|few|TRBJ2-7|TRBV6-2/TRBV6-3
CASSQTSGAIYEQYF
TGTGCCAGCAGCCAGACTAGCGGGGCTATCTACGAGCAGTACTTC
>NA|NA|TRBJ1-1|TRBV18
CASSPLEGTEAFF
TGTGCCAGCTCACCACTGGAAGGGACTGAAGCTTTCTTT
>TRBD2|NA|TRBJ2-3|TRBV12-3/TRBV12-4
CASSLGWGGGDTQYF
TGTGCCAGCAGTTTAGGTTGGGGGGGAGGGGATACGCAGTATTTT
>NA|NA|TRBJ2-1|TRBV20-1
CSAGPSNHEQFF
TGCAGTGCTGGGCCTAGCAACCATGAGCAGTTCTTC
>TRBD1|NA|TRBJ2-1|TRBV15
CATSRHPDRADEQFF
TGTGCCACCAGCAGACACCCGGACAGGGCGGATGAGCAGTTCTTC
>NA|NA|TRBJ2-3|TRBV5-1
CASSLGVAVYTDTQYF
TGCGCCAGCAGCTTGGGAGTTGCGGTGTACACAGATACGCAGTATTTT
>NA|few|TRBJ2-7|TRBV7-9
CASSLVRAGLTYEQYF
TGTGCCAGCAGCTTAGTTCGGGCAGGGCTAACCTACGAGCAGTACTTC
>TRBD2|few|TRBJ2-2|TRBV6-2/TRBV6-3
CASSRHGTSGILNTGELFF
TGTGCCAGCAGTCGCCACGGGACTAGCGGAATCCTGAACACCGGGGAGCTGTTTTTT